What follows is one T cell receptor beta chain and its context. The data were taken from a study of blood T cell repertoires in COVID-19. Germline V gene sequence: CDR1 SGHDT, CDR2 YYEEEE. The germline V and J ends were trimmed by 4 bases and 1 base, with 14 bases remaining between them. The CDR3 totals 15 residues. Original methodology: Estimation of nucleated cell counts was performed using reference gene primer amplification. Here immunoSEQ multiplex PCR was the method, and the copy in TCRdb shows in-frame clones only, minus some. From that table come the V and J calls and clone size; the DNA was used to work out D and trimming. The top ten clones hold around 2.2% of a sample with under 170,000 clones, approximately 80% of them seen once.

The sample was peripheral blood. The chain has TRBV5-6 and TRBJ1-2, with TRBD1 as a possible D gene (6 bases). This TCR was sampled from a man between 70 and 80 years old with acute or convalescent COVID-19. In DNA form, the CDR3 reads TGTGCCAGCAGCATACGTAACAGGGATAACTATGGCTACACCTTC. This codes for CASSIRNRDNYGYTF.